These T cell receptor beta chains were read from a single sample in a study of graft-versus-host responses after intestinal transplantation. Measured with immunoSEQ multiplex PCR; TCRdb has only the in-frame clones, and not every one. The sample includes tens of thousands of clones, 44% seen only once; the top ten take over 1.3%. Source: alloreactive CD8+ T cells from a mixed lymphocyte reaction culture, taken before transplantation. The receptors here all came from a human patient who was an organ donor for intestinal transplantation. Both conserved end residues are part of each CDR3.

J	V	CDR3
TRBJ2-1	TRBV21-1	CASSESSGIPYEQFF
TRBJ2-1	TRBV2	CASRAGTGPYNEQFF
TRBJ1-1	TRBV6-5	CASRVWTSAEAFF
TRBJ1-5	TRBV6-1	CASSSQGQPQHF
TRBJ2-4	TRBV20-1	CSANSGIQYF
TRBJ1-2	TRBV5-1	CASSLVQGADYGYTF
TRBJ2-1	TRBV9	CASSVGQSYNEQFF
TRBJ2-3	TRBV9	CARSDRLAGTDTQYF
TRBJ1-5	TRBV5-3	CASSHLNQPQHF
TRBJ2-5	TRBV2	CASSEAGGLSWYF
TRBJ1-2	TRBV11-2	CASSLDTYYYGYTF
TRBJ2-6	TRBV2	CASSEGSTGANVLTF
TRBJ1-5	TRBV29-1	CSVEVNQGGNQPQHF
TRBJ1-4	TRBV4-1	CASSQVSWSEKLFF
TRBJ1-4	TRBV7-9	CASSSYLDRGQLFF
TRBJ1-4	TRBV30	CAWSVPGWGEKLFF
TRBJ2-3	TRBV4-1	CASSQVFGRPDTQYF
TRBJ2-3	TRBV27	CATLKPLGEDTQYF
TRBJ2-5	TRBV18	CASSPGRQERQETQYF
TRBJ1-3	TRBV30	CAWRPENTIYF
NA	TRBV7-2	CASSLERGDPPYEQYF
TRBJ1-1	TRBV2	CASSVAGTGGFMNTEAFF
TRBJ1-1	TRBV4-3	CASSQVGNTEAFF
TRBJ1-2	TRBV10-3	CAMRGSGSLIYSPSDRYGYTF
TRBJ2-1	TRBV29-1	CSVFSGSSYNEQFF
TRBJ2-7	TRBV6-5	CASSVGLAEYYEGYF
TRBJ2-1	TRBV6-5	CASSYVGLGNEQFF
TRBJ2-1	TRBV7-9	CASSLGASGNNEQFF
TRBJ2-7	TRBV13	CASSVGIGEQYF
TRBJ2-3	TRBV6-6	CASSWTSGRADTQYF
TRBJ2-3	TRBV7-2	CASSEPGTVTDTQYF
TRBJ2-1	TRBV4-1	CASSQFGWSGGYNEQFF
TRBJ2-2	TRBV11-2	CASSPYEGPNTGELFF
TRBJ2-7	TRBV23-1	CARFRDRGPYEQYF
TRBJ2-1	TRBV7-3	CASSLAGRRDEQFF
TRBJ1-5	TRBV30	CAWSVLYSNQPQHF
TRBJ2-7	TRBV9	CASSLDRVNEQYF
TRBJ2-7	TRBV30	CAWNKTGGNYEQYF
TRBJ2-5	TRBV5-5	CASSHTADYIQETQYF
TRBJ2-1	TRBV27	CASSLSPYNEQFF
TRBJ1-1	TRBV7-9	CASSSRTGLNTEAFF
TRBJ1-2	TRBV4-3	CASSQDYGDGGGRNYGYTF
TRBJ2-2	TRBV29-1	CSAGTSGSSWDTGELFF
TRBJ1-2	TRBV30	CAWSSLPRDRDGYTF
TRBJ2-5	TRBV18	CASSPRTGIGTQYF
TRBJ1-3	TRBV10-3	CAISVQGNTIYF
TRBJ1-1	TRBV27	CASSLLWGSQNTEAFF
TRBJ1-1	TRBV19	CASSHYRDTEAFF
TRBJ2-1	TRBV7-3	CASSQDWLAGAIEQFF
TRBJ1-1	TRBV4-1	CASSQGGQEAFF
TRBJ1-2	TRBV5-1	CASSLGWRGVGLDYTF
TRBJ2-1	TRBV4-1	CASSRGGVGENEQFF